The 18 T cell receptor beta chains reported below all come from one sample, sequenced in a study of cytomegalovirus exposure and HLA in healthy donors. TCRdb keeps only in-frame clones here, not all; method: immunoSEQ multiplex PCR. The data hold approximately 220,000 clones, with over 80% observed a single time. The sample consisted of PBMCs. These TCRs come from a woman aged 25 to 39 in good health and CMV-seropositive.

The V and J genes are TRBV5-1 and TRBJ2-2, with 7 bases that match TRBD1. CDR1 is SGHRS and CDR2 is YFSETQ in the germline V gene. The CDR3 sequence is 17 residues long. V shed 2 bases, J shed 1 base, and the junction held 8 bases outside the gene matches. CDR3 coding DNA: TGCGCCAGCAGCTTCTCCCCGGGACAGAAGAACACCGGGGAGCTGTTTTTT. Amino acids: CASSFSPGQKNTGELFF.

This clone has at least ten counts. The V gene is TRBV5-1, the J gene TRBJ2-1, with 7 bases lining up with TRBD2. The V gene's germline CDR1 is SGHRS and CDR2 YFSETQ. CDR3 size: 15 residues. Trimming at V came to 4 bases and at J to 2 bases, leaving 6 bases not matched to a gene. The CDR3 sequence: CASSVTSSPYNEQFF. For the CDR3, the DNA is TGCGCCAGCAGCGTGACTAGCTCCCCCTACAATGAGCAGTTCTTC.

Here the CDR3 reads CSVAAHGLSYEQYF. The CDR3 DNA follows: TGCAGCGTCGCAGCTCATGGACTCTCCTACGAGCAGTACTTC. The V and J genes are TRBV29-1 and TRBJ2-7; D possibly corresponds to TRBD2 (5 bases). Trimming took 6 bases from V and 0 from J, leaving 15 bases between them. This CDR3 region has 14 residues. Germline lookup yields CDR1 SQVTM and CDR2 ANQGSEA.

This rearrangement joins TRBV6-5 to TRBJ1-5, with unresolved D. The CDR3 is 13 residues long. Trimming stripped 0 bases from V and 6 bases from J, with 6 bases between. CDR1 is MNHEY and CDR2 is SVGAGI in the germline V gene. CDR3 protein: CASSYSTVQPQHF. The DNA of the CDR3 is TGTGCCAGCAGTTACTCGACCGTTCAGCCCCAGCATTTT.

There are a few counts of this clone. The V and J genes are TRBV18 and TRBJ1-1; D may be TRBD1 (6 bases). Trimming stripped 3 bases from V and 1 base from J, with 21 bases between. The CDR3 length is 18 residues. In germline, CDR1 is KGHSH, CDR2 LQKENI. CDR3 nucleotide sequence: TGTGCCAGCTCACCGATCAGAACCGCAACAGGGAGGAACACTGAAGCTTTCTTT. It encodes CASSPIRTATGRNTEAFF.

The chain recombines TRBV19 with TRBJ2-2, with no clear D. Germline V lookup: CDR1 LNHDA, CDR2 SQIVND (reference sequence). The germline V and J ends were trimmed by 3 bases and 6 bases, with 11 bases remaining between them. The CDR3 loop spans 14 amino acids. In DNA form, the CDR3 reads TGTGCCAGTAGTATTGAGGTTGGGTCCGGGGAGCTGTTTTTT. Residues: CASSIEVGSGELFF. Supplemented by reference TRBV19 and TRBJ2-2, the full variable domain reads DGGITQSPKYLFRKEGQNVTLSCEQNLNHDAMYWYRQDPGQGLRLIYYSQIVNDFQKGDIAEGYSVSREKKESFPLTVTSAQKNPTAFYLCASSIEVGSGELFFGEGSRLTVL.

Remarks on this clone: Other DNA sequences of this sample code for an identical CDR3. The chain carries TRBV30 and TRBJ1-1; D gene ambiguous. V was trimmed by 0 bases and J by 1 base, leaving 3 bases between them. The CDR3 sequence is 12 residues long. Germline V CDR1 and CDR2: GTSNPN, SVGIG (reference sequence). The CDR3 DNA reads TGTGCCTGGAGTGTCCGGAACACTGAAGCTTTCTTT. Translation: CAWSVRNTEAFF.

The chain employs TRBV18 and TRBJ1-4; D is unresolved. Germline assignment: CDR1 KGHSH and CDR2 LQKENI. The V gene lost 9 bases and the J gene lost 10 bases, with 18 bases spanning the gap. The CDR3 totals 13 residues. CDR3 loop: CASQRQLGVKLFF. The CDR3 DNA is TGTGCCAGTCAAAGACAACTCGGGGTAAAACTGTTTTTT. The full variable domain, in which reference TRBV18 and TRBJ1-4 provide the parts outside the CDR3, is NAGVMQNPRHLVRRRGQEARLRCSPMKGHSHVYWYRQLPEEGLKFMVYLQKENIIDESGMPKERFSAEFPKEGPSILRIQQVVRGDSAAYFCASQRQLGVKLFFGSGTQLSVL.

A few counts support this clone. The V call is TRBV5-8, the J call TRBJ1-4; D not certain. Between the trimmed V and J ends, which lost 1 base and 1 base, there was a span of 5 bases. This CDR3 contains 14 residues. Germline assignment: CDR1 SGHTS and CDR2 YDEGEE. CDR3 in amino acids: CASSLRGTNEKLFF. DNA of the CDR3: TGTGCCAGCAGCTTGCGGGGAACTAATGAAAAACTGTTTTTT.

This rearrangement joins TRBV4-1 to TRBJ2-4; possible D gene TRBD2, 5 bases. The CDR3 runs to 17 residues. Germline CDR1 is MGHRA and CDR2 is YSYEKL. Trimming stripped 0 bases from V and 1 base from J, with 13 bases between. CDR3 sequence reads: CASSQEERSGAKNIQYF. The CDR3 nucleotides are TGCGCCAGCAGCCAAGAAGAGAGGTCGGGGGCCAAAAACATTCAGTACTTC.

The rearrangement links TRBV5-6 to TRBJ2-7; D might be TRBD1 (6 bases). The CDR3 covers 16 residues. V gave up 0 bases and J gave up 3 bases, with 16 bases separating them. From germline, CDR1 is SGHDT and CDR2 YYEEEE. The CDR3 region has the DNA TGTGCCAGCAGCTTGGACTGGACAGTTTCGAACTACGAGCAGTACTTC. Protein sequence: CASSLDWTVSNYEQYF.

The CDR3 loop is CASSLGGGINGYTF. In DNA form, the CDR3 reads TGTGCCAGCAGCTTAGGGGGTGGGATTAATGGCTACACCTTC. The V call is TRBV7-8, the J call TRBJ1-2; D ambiguous. V was trimmed by 1 base and J by 6 bases, leaving 12 bases between them. The CDR3 has 14 amino acids. Germline-derived CDR1 and CDR2 are SGHVS and FQNEAQ.

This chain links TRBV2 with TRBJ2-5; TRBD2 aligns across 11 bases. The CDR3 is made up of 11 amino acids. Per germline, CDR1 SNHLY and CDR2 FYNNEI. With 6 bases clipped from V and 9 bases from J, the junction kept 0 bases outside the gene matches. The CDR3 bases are TGTGCCAGCAGACTAGCGGGAGCCCAGTACTTC. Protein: CASRLAGAQYF.

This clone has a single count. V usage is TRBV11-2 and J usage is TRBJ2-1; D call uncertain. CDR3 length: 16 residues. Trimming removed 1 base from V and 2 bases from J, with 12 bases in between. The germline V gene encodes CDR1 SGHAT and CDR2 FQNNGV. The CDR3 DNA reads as TGTGCCAGCAGCTTAGTCCCTCAACTTACCTACAATGAGCAGTTCTTC. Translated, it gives CASSLVPQLTYNEQFF.

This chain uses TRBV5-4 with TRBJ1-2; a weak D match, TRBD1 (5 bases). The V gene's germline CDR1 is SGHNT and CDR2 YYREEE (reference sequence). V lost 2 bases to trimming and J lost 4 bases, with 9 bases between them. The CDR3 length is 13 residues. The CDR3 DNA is TGTGCCAGCAGCTTTAGGGGTGGCTATGGCTACACCTTC. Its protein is CASSFRGGYGYTF.

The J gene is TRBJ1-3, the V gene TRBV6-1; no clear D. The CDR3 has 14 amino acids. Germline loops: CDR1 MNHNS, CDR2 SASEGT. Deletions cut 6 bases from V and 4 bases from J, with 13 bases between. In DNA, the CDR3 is TGTGCCAGCAGCTTGATTGATGCGGGAAACACCATATATTTT. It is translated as CASSLIDAGNTIYF.

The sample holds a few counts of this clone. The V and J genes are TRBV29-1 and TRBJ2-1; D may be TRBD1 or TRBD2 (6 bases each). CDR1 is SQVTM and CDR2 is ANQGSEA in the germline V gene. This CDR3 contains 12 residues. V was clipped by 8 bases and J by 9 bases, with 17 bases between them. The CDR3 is CSHSWGASEQFF. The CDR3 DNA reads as TGCAGCCATTCCTGGGGGGCCAGTGAGCAGTTCTTC.

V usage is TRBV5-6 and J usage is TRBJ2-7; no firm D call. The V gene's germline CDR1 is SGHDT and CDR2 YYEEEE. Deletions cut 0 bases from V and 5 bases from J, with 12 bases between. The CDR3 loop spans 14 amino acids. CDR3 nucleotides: TGTGCCAGCAGCTTGGTAGTTCTAGGTGACGAGCAGTACTTC. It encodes CASSLVVLGDEQYF.